The 19 T cell receptor beta chains in this list originate from one sample, sequenced in a study of blood T cell repertoires in COVID-19. Sequencing used immunoSEQ multiplex PCR; TCRdb keeps in-frame clones, though not all of them. This table holds some 270,000 clones, about 89% found once. Sample: PBMCs or T cells enriched from blood (not recorded which). The receptor source for this set is a woman aged 40 to 49 who had recovered from COVID-19.

This rearrangement joins TRBV30 to TRBJ2-1; 12 nucleotides align to TRBD2. Germline V gene data show CDR1 as GTSNPN and CDR2 as SVGIG (reference sequence). The trim removed 7 bases at V and 5 bases at J, leaving 12 bases unmatched. This CDR3 is built from 16 residues. The CDR3 region is CASPRRGLAGHNEQFF. CDR3 in DNA: TGTGCCTCCCCCAGACGTGGACTAGCGGGACACAATGAGCAGTTCTTC.

The V gene is TRBV4-1, the J gene TRBJ2-7, with D possibly matching TRBD1 (6 bases). CDR1 and CDR2 (germline): MGHRA, YSYEKL. This CDR3 has 15 amino acids. Trimming took 3 bases from V and 7 from J, leaving 19 bases between them. CDR3 region: CASSQGDRFVREQYF. As DNA, the CDR3 is TGCGCCAGCAGCCAGGGAGACAGGTTTGTGAGAGAGCAGTACTTC.

V and J are TRBV6-5 and TRBJ1-6, with 7 bases lining up with TRBD1. V trimming: 6 bases; J trimming: 9 bases; junction bases outside the gene matches: 8. Per the germline V gene, CDR1 is MNHEY and CDR2 is SVGAGI. This CDR3 has 14 residues. The chain's CDR3 is CASRDHRGGSPLHF. CDR3 in DNA: TGTGCCAGCAGAGATCACAGGGGTGGTTCACCCCTCCACTTT.

This chain connects TRBV11-2 to TRBJ1-2; the D gene is possibly TRBD1 (6 bases). Germline V gene lookup returns CDR1 SGHAT and CDR2 FQNNGV. The V and J ends lost 3 bases and 2 bases respectively, with 10 bases between them. The CDR3 is made up of 14 amino acids. The DNA for the CDR3 is TGTGCCAGCAGCTTTGGACAGTTAAACTATGGCTACACCTTC. Its protein is CASSFGQLNYGYTF.

The V and J genes are TRBV7-8 and TRBJ2-1; D is undetermined. Germline CDR1 reads SGHVS; CDR2 reads FQNEAQ. The CDR3 extends over 13 amino acids. Trimming removed 2 bases from V and 5 bases from J, with 7 bases in between. The CDR3, as DNA: TGTGCCAGCAGCTTAAGACTCGACAATGAGCAGTTCTTC. Encoded protein: CASSLRLDNEQFF.

The genes are TRBV19 and TRBJ2-2; the match to TRBD2 covers 16 bases. After removal of 6 bases from V and 2 bases from J, the junction contained 6 bases not matched to a gene. The CDR3 spans 18 residues. Germline V gene lookup returns CDR1 LNHDA and CDR2 SQIVND (reference sequence). Here the CDR3 reads CASRSGTSGRANTGELFF. The CDR3 DNA is TGTGCCAGTAGATCCGGGACTAGCGGGAGGGCCAACACCGGGGAGCTGTTTTTT. The whole variable domain, filled in from reference TRBV19 and TRBJ2-2, reads DGGITQSPKYLFRKEGQNVTLSCEQNLNHDAMYWYRQDPGQGLRLIYYSQIVNDFQKGDIAEGYSVSREKKESFPLTVTSAQKNPTAFYLCASRSGTSGRANTGELFFGEGSRLTVL.

This chain connects TRBV24-1 to TRBJ2-3, with D tentatively TRBD1 (5 bases). Germline V gene sequence: CDR1 KGHDR, CDR2 SFDVKD. The V gene lost 2 bases and the J gene lost 2 bases, with 13 bases spanning the gap. The CDR3 spans 16 residues. CDR3 sequence reads: CATSDSRQYPTDTQYF. DNA of the CDR3: TGTGCCACCAGTGATTCCCGACAGTATCCCACAGATACGCAGTATTTT.

This chain links TRBV6-5 with TRBJ1-1, with 8 bases lining up with TRBD1. V was pared by 4 bases and J by 4 bases, with 5 bases of the junction left unmatched. The germline CDR1 and CDR2 sequences are MNHEY and SVGAGI. The CDR3 has 14 residues. The CDR3 protein is CASSSGGDGTEAFF. In nucleotides, the CDR3 is TGTGCCAGCAGTTCAGGGGGCGATGGCACTGAAGCTTTCTTT.

The chain employs TRBV27 and TRBJ2-7, with 12 bases fitting TRBD1. Losses at the gene ends were 6 bases for V and 7 bases for J; bases not matched to a gene: 10. The CDR3 extends over 15 amino acids. Germline assignment: CDR1 MNHEY and CDR2 SMNVEV (reference sequence). CDR3: CASRRPGQGAREQYF. DNA of the CDR3: TGTGCCAGCAGACGACCGGGACAGGGGGCGCGAGAGCAGTACTTC.

The DNA for the CDR3 is TGTGCCAGCAGCGTAACGGGGGGGTTGGATACGCAGTATTTT. Translating it yields CASSVTGGLDTQYF. The V and J genes are TRBV9 and TRBJ2-3; TRBD2 aligns across 8 bases. This CDR3 is 14 amino acids long. The V and J ends lost 1 base and 6 bases, in that order; junction bases with no gene match: 4. The germline V gene has CDR1 SGDLS and CDR2 YYNGEE.

This sequence joins TRBV11-3 and TRBJ2-7, with 7 bases lining up with TRBD1. V lost 4 bases and J lost 2; bases outside the gene matches: 5. The germline CDR1 and CDR2 sequences are SGHNT and YENEEA. The CDR3 is made up of 14 amino acids. CDR3 DNA sequence: TGTGCCAGCAGCTCCCGGGACAGTCCCTACGAGCAGTACTTC. As protein: CASSSRDSPYEQYF. Supplemented by reference TRBV11-3 and TRBJ2-7, the full variable domain reads EAGVVQSPRYKIIEKKQPVAFWCNPISGHNTLYWYLQNLGQGPELLIRYENEEAVDDSQLPKDRFSAERLKGVDSTLKIQPAELGDSAVYLCASSSRDSPYEQYFGPGTRLTVT.

The rearrangement uses TRBV4-1 and TRBJ1-2, with 7 bases fitting TRBD1. Germline V gene data show CDR1 as MGHRA and CDR2 as YSYEKL. V shed 6 bases, J shed 2 bases, and the junction held 12 bases outside the gene matches. The CDR3 runs 16 residues. In DNA form, the CDR3 reads TGCGCCAGCAGACGGAATACCCGACAGGGAAACTATGGCTACACCTTC. This gives the protein CASRRNTRQGNYGYTF.

This clone appeared a single time. The rearrangement links TRBV7-2 to TRBJ2-7, with TRBD1 as a possible D gene (6 bases). Germline CDR1 reads SGHTA; CDR2 reads FQGNSA. Trimming took 3 bases from V and 3 from J, leaving 9 bases between them. The CDR3 sequence is 13 residues long. In DNA form, the CDR3 reads TGTGCCAGCAGCTTTAACAGGGTCTACGAGCAGTACTTC. It is translated as CASSFNRVYEQYF.

The rearrangement joins TRBV3-1 (or the pseudogene TRBV3-2) to TRBJ2-7; D call uncertain. Trimming removed 9 bases at V and 3 bases at J, with 15 bases between. Germline V gene lookup returns CDR1 LGHDT and CDR2 YNNKEL (reference sequence). This CDR3 contains 13 residues. CDR3 sequence (DNA): TGTGCCAGTGGCCTCCTGGCAGACTACGAGCAGTACTTC. Protein product: CASGLLADYEQYF.

The chain couples TRBV5-4 to TRBJ1-4, with D hard to call. Germline CDR1 reads SGHNT; CDR2 reads YYREEE (reference sequence). This CDR3 contains 15 residues. The germline V and J ends were trimmed by 5 bases and 5 bases, with 16 bases remaining between them. The CDR3 coding sequence is TGTGCCAGCAGTGTGTCCAGTGTCGGGAATGAAAAACTGTTTTTT. Translation gives CASSVSSVGNEKLFF.

This clone has only one observation. The chain links TRBV2 to TRBJ2-1, with 8 bases that match TRBD1. Germline V CDR1 and CDR2: SNHLY, FYNNEI. Trimming took 1 base from V and 5 from J; bases not matched to a gene: 4. The length of the CDR3 is 15 residues. The chain's CDR3 is CASSEEGTGHNEQFF. CDR3 bases: TGTGCCAGCAGTGAAGAAGGGACAGGCCACAATGAGCAGTTCTTC.

The rearrangement links TRBV30 to TRBJ2-7; the D gene is possibly TRBD1 (7 bases). The CDR3 has 14 amino acids. Germline values: CDR1 GTSNPN, CDR2 SVGIG (reference sequence). V shed 4 bases and J shed 1 base, with 14 bases lying between them. The CDR3 reads CAWNEQGGSYEQYF. The CDR3 nucleotides are TGTGCCTGGAATGAGCAGGGGGGTTCCTACGAGCAGTACTTC.

This clone appeared a few times. This CDR3 is CASSQTHGGSGSYEQYF. The CDR3 DNA reads TGTGCCAGCAGCCAAACCCACGGGGGGAGTGGCTCCTACGAGCAGTACTTC. V usage is TRBV5-4 and J usage is TRBJ2-7; 7 bases align to TRBD2. The CDR3 totals 17 residues. The ends lost 4 bases at V and 0 bases at J; junction bases unmatched: 13. Looked up from germline, CDR1 is SGHNT and CDR2 is YYREEE (reference sequence).

V usage is TRBV6-4 and J usage is TRBJ2-3, with a possible D match to TRBD2 (5 bases). The CDR3 totals 13 residues. Trimming took 5 bases from V and 7 from J, leaving 13 bases between them. Germline V gene sequence: CDR1 MRHNA, CDR2 SNTAGT. CDR3 protein: CASSPDRGNTQYF. CDR3 in DNA: TGTGCCAGCAGTCCTGACCGGGGAAATACGCAGTATTTT.